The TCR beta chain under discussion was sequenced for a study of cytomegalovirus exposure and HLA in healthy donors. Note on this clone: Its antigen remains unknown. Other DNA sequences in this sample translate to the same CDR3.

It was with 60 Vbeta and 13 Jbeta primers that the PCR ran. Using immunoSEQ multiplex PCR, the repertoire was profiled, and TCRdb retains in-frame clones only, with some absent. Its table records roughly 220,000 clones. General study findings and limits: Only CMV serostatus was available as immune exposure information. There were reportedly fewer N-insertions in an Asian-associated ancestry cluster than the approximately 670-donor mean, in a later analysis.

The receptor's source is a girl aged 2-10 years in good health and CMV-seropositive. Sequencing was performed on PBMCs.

The CDR3 sequence is CASSLVESTDTQYF. The CDR3 region has the DNA TGTGCCAGCAGTTTAGTAGAGTCCACAGATACGCAGTATTTT. The chain employs TRBV27 and TRBJ2-3; D is ambiguous. Trimming cost V 2 bases and J 2 bases, with 8 bases left between them. CDR1 and CDR2 from the germline V gene are MNHEY and SMNVEV (reference sequence). This CDR3 is 14 amino acids long.